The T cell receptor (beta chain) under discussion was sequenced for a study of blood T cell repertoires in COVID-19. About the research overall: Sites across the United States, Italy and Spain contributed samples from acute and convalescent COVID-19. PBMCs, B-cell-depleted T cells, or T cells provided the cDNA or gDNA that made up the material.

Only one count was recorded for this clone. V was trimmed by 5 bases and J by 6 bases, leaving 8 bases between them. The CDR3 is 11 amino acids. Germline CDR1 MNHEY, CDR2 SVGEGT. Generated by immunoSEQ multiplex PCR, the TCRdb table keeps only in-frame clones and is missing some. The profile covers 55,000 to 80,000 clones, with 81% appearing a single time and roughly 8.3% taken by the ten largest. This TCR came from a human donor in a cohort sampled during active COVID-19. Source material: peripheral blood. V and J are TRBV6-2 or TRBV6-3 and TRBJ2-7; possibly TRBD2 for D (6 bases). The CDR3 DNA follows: TGTGCCAGCAGTGAGCGGGTCGAGCAGTACTTC. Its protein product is CASSERVEQYF.